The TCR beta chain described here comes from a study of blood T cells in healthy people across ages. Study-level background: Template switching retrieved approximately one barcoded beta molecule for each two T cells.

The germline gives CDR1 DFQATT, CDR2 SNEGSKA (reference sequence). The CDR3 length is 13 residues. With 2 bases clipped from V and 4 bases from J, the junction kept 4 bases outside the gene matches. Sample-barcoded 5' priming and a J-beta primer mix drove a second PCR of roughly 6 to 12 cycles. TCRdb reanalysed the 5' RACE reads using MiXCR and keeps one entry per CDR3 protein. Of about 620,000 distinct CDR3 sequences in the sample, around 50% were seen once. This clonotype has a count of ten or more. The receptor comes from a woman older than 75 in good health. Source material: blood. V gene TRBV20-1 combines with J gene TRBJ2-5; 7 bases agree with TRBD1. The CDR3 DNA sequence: TGCAGTGCTAGACCGACAGGGCGAGAGACCCAGTACTTC. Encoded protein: CSARPTGRETQYF.